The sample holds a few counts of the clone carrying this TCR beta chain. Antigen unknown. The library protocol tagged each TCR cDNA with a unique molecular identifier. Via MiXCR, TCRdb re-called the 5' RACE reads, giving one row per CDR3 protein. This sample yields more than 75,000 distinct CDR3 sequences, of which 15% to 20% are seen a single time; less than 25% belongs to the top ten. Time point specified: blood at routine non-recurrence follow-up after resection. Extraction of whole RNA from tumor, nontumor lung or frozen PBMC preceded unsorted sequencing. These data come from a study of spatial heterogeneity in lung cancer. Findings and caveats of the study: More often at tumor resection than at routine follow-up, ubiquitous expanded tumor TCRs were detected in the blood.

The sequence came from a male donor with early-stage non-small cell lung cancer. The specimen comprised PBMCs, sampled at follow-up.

CDR3 in DNA: TGTGCCAGCAGTTGGACAGGCGGGTACCAAGAGACCCAGTACTTC. Amino acids: CASSWTGGYQETQYF. The J gene is TRBJ2-5, the V gene TRBV7-2; 7 bases are a match to TRBD1. Trimming cost V 6 bases and J 0 bases; bases outside gene matches: 7. The CDR3 spans 15 residues. CDR1 and CDR2 from the germline V gene are SGHTA and FQGNSA. Filled out from reference TRBV7-2 and TRBJ2-5, the complete variable domain reads GAGVSQSPSNKVTEKGKDVELRCDPISGHTALYWYRQSLGQGLEFLIYFQGNSAPDKSGLPSDRFSAERTGGSVSTLTIQRTQQEDSAVYLCASSWTGGYQETQYFGPGTRLLVL.